Here is one TCR beta chain with its context. This clonotype was seen ten or more times. It lacks a known antigen. No much larger clone is present one base from it, and per-base qualities are unavailable. Data came from an Illumina HiSeq 1500. The public sequencing data were trimmed at Q25 with fastp and processed into clonotypes with MiXCR by TCRdb, which kept only in-frame beta chains. Identical CDR3 protein sequences are pooled into one entry, listed with their most common genes and DNA. This sample is represented by about 330,000 distinct CDR3 sequences; about 32% of them were singletons. The top ten clones comprise about 13% of the sample. This specimen belongs to a study of T cell repertoires in cytomegalovirus infection (dated by TCRdb to between 2017 and 2020). General notes on the study: Alongside well-studied HLA-B-restricted epitopes, the peptide stimulations were aimed at recently identified HLA-C-restricted CMV epitopes, whose presentation resists viral immunomodulation. Donor HLA type was relevant to the analysis, as public TCR beta signatures indicated carriage of CMV infection together with the matching HLA type. On the study overall, not on this receptor specifically: The ex vivo response was dominated by HLA-C-restricted CMV-specific TCR beta clonotypes, which also provided the single most frequent clonotype in two of eight donors. Carriers of CMV infection plus the relevant HLA type were discriminated by the cumulative frequency of public TCR beta family members in the study cohort and in an independent 352-donor cohort.

The intended sense of this specimen's treatment or condition label: in vitro stimulation with specific CMV peptide epitopes to enrich CMV-specific T cells. Looking up the germline V gene yields CDR1 SGHTA and CDR2 FQGNSA. The germline V end is reduced by 4 bases and the J end by 6 bases; junction bases left unmatched: 12. Its CDR3 holds 16 amino acids, cysteine through phenylalanine. Here the CDR3 DNA is all that survives: 48 bases in frame from base 1. This chain joins TRBV7-2 to TRBJ2-3; TRBD2 aligns with 8 central bases. Here the sequenced sample was cultured PBMCs, taken from culture after CMV antigen stimulation. The sequence was obtained from a human donor in good health (CMV status not recorded). Some clones in this sample may be carry-over from other donors' samples. The bases are TGTGCCAGCAGCTACTCCGGGACTAGTGGTGTGGATACGCAGTATTTT. This gives the protein CASSYSGTSGVDTQYF.